The clone carrying this TCR beta chain has only one observation. Antigen: not known. This entry belongs to a study of T cell responses to AZD1222 COVID-19 vaccine. Sequenced by immunoSEQ multiplex PCR; TCRdb stores in-frame clones only, minus some. The sample consists of 150,000 to 200,000 clones, 93% of them appearing once. Study-wide results and limits: Nearly half of spike-specific TCRs reportedly target unmutated variant regions. Repertoire collection took place solely once the T cell response had peaked. Two AZD1222 administrations were followed by greater Spike-specific TCR breadth and depth. Possibly, clonal diversity was underestimated; donors were largely white British and included more females.

The CDR3 has 17 residues. Germline lookup yields CDR1 GTSNPN and CDR2 SVGIG (reference sequence). Unmatched junction bases numbered 20, after V lost 6 bases and J lost 4 bases. This clonotype was sampled from an adult in good health. Sequencing was performed on peripheral blood, taken on day 0 of AZD1222 vaccination. The chain carries TRBV30 and TRBJ1-2, with TRBD1 matching 7 bases. CDR3 DNA sequence: TGTGCCTGCGCACCGGGGACAGCTCTCCGAAGGGTCTATGGCTACACCTTC. This codes for CACAPGTALRRVYGYTF.